This T cell receptor beta chain was captured in a study of cytomegalovirus exposure and HLA in healthy donors. TCRdb's copy holds only in-frame clones and misses some; the assay was immunoSEQ multiplex PCR. The table includes 250,000 or so clones, more than 75% detected once. V dropped 8 bases and J dropped 7; count of bases not matched to a gene: 14. The CDR3 contains 16 residues. The germline gives CDR1 GTSNPN, CDR2 SVGIG (reference sequence). This TCR came from a man between 18 and 35 years old in good health and CMV-seropositive. The chain employs TRBV30 and TRBJ2-2; TRBD2 agrees at 12 bases. The sequenced sample was PBMCs. CDR3 DNA sequence: TGTGCCAGCGACTCTAGCGGGAGGGCCTTGGGCGGGGAGCTGTTTTTT. Translating gives CASDSSGRALGGELFF.